This is a list of T cell receptor beta chains from one sample in a study of cytomegalovirus exposure and HLA in healthy donors. TCRdb keeps only in-frame clones here, not all; method: immunoSEQ multiplex PCR. The sample holds about 200,000 clones; 70% to 80% are singletons and the top ten take approximately 0.39%. The sample was PBMCs. The receptors were gathered from a male donor in good health and CMV-seropositive. CDR3s include the opening cysteine and the closing phenylalanine or tryptophan. D genes are given only for firm matches. Clone size is shown for a subset of rows, as once, few, many or a class of expanded clone.

v_gene	j_gene	d_gene	abundance	CDR3aa	CDR3nt
TRBV5-1	TRBJ2-2	TRBD2	few	CASSPTGLGTGELFF	TGCGCCAGCAGCCCCACCGGACTAGGGACCGGGGAGCTGTTTTTT
TRBV29-1	TRBJ2-7	-	-	CSVLAVNTEQYF	TGCAGCGTTCTTGCGGTTAACACCGAGCAGTACTTC
TRBV19	TRBJ1-5	-	-	CASSIQSGNQPQHF	TGTGCCAGTAGTATCCAATCGGGCAATCAGCCCCAGCATTTT
TRBV29-1	TRBJ2-3	TRBD2	-	CSVEGVTSGAGDTQYF	TGCAGCGTTGAAGGGGTAACTAGCGGGGCGGGGGATACGCAGTATTTT
TRBV2	TRBJ1-5	-	-	CASSSDSFNQPQHF	TGTGCCAGCAGCTCTGACAGTTTTAATCAGCCCCAGCATTTT
TRBV19	TRBJ2-5	-	few	CASSIATGVRETQYF	TGTGCCAGTAGTATTGCCACGGGGGTGCGAGAGACCCAGTACTTC
TRBV7-3	TRBJ2-7	TRBD2	-	CASSQQREGYEQYF	TGTGCCAGCAGCCAACAGCGGGAGGGTTACGAGCAGTACTTC
TRBV5-1	TRBJ2-7	-	-	CASSPPDRYEQYF	TGCGCCAGCAGCCCGCCCGACAGATACGAGCAGTACTTC
TRBV19	TRBJ2-3	TRBD2	few	CASSYGLAGGGDTQYF	TGTGCCAGTAGTTACGGACTAGCGGGGGGCGGGGATACGCAGTATTTT
TRBV28	TRBJ2-7	-	-	CASSAAGGTDEQYF	TGTGCCAGCAGTGCTGCTGGGGGGACGGACGAGCAGTACTTC
TRBV27	TRBJ1-2	TRBD1	-	CASSLAGGRGYTF	TGTGCCAGCAGTCTGGCAGGGGGCCGGGGCTACACCTTC
TRBV18	TRBJ1-3	-	-	CASSQEVWRADTIYF	TGTGCCAGCTCGCAAGAGGTTTGGAGGGCTGACACCATATATTTT
TRBV7-2	TRBJ2-5	-	-	CASRRVGETQYF	TGTGCCAGCCGGCGGGTAGGGGAGACCCAGTACTTC
TRBV27	TRBJ1-5	TRBD1	-	CAIDTGGNQPQHF	TGTGCCATCGATACAGGGGGCAATCAGCCCCAGCATTTT
TRBV23-1	TRBJ2-1	-	-	CASSHSGGRGTNNEQFF	TGCGCCAGCAGTCATTCTGGGGGGCGGGGGACCAACAATGAGCAGTTCTTC
TRBV7-8	TRBJ2-4	-	once	CASSLGAGTGSPLAKNIQYF	TGTGCCAGCAGCTTAGGTGCGGGTACAGGGTCTCCGTTAGCCAAAAACATTCAGTACTTC
TRBV27	TRBJ1-2	-	-	CASSLSSGGGGYGYTF	TGTGCCAGCAGTTTATCGAGTGGGGGGGGCGGCTATGGCTACACCTTC
TRBV9	TRBJ2-7	TRBD1	-	CASSARDRGYEQYF	TGTGCCAGCAGCGCACGGGACAGGGGCTACGAGCAGTACTTC
TRBV28	TRBJ2-7	TRBD1	-	CASSPTGTGDYEQYF	TGTGCCAGCAGCCCCACCGGGACAGGGGACTACGAGCAGTACTTC
TRBV7-6	TRBJ2-1	TRBD2	-	CASSPLAGVNEQFF	TGTGCCAGCAGCCCGTTAGCGGGGGTAAATGAGCAGTTCTTC
TRBV4-1	TRBJ2-7	TRBD2	-	CASSRTSGTPYEQYF	TGCGCCAGCAGCCGTACTAGCGGGACTCCCTACGAGCAGTACTTC
TRBV19	TRBJ2-4	TRBD2	-	CASSMSGRATVAKNIQYF	TGTGCCAGTAGTATGAGCGGGAGGGCCACGGTAGCCAAAAACATTCAGTACTTC
TRBV5-4	TRBJ2-7	TRBD2	-	CASSLGLAVVEQYF	TGTGCCAGCAGCTTAGGACTAGCGGTCGTCGAGCAGTACTTC
TRBV7-3	TRBJ2-1	TRBD1	-	CASSSAGTGYNEQFF	TGTGCCAGCAGCTCTGCCGGGACAGGGTACAATGAGCAGTTCTTC
TRBV5-1	TRBJ1-1	-	-	CASSIYSGGGATEAFF	TGCGCCAGCAGCATATATTCCGGGGGGGGAGCCACTGAAGCTTTCTTT
TRBV25-1	TRBJ1-2	TRBD1	-	CASSEPGQGNYGYTF	TGTGCCAGCAGCGAACCGGGACAGGGAAACTATGGCTACACCTTC
TRBV19	TRBJ1-5	TRBD1	-	CASSPTRTGRHQPQHF	TGTGCCAGTAGCCCAACCAGGACAGGGCGGCATCAGCCCCAGCATTTT
TRBV4-1	TRBJ2-1	-	-	CASSQASDWNNEQFF	TGCGCCAGCAGCCAAGCCTCGGACTGGAACAATGAGCAGTTCTTC
TRBV5-6	TRBJ1-4	TRBD1	-	CASSLGTAFNEKLFF	TGCGCCAGCAGCTTGGGGACAGCCTTTAATGAAAAACTGTTTTTT
TRBV27	TRBJ1-1	-	-	CATSRRRGAEAFF	TGTGCCACCTCCCGAAGGAGGGGTGCTGAAGCTTTCTTT
TRBV6-5	TRBJ1-1	-	-	CASSKGHLNTEAFF	TGTGCCAGCAGTAAGGGACATCTGAACACTGAAGCTTTCTTT
TRBV27	TRBJ2-3	TRBD2	-	CASSLREEQYF	TGTGCCAGCAGTTTGCGGGAGGAGCAGTATTTT
TRBV29-1	TRBJ2-2	TRBD1	few	CSVGQGAPGELFF	TGCAGCGTGGGACAGGGGGCCCCCGGGGAGCTGTTTTTT
TRBV4-2	TRBJ2-3	TRBD1	-	CASSQGPAGTGGTDTQYF	TGTGCCAGCAGCCAAGGGCCTGCCGGGACAGGGGGCACAGATACGCAGTATTTT
TRBV28	TRBJ1-2	-	-	CASSLRRVGYTF	TGTGCCAGCAGTTTACGGAGGGTGGGCTACACCTTC
TRBV2	TRBJ1-1	TRBD1	few	CASSVRDRGASEAFF	TGTGCCAGCAGTGTCAGGGACAGGGGGGCCTCTGAAGCTTTCTTT